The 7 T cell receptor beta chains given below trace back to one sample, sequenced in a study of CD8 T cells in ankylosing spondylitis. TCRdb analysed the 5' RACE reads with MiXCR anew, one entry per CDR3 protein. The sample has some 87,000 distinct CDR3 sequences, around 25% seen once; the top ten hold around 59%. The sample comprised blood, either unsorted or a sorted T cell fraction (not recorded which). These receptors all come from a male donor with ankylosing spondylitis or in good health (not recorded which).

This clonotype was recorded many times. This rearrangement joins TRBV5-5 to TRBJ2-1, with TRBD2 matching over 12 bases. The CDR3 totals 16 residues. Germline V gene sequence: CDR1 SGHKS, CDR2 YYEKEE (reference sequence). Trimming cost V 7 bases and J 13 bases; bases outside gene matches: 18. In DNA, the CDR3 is TGTGCCAGCGGAAGTGGGACTAGCGGGTGGCCCGTGGATCAGTTCTTC. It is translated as CASGSGTSGWPVDQFF. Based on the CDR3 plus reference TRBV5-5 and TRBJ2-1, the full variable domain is DAGVTQSPTHLIKTRGQQVTLRCSPISGHKSVSWYQQVLGQGPQFIFQYYEKEERGRGNFPDRFSARQFPNYSSELNVNALLLGDSALYLCASGSGTSGWPVDQFFGPGTRLTVL.

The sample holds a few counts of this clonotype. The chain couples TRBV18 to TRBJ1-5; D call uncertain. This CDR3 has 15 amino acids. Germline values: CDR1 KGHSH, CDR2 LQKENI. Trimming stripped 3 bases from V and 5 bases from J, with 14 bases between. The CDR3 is CASSPSHNGDQPQHF. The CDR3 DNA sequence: TGTGCCAGCTCACCTTCACATAATGGGGATCAGCCCCAGCATTTT.

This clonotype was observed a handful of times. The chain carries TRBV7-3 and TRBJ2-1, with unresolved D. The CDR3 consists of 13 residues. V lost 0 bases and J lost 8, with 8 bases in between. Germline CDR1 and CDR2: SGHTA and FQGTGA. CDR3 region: CASSLTVDHEQFF. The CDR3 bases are TGTGCCAGCAGCTTAACTGTGGACCATGAGCAGTTCTTC.

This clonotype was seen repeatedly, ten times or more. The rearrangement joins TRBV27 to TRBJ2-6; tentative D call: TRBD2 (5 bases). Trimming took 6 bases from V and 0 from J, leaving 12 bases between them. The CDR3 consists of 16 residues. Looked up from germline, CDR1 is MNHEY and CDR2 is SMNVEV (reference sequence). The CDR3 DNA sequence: TGTGCCAGCAGATACGGAGGTGGCTCTGGGGCCAACGTCCTGACTTTC. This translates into CASRYGGGSGANVLTF.

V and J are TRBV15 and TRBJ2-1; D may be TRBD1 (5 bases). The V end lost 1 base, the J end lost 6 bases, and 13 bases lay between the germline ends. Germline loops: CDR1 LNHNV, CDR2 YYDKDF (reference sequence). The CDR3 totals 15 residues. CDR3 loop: CATSRANFDSNEQFF. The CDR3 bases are TGTGCCACCAGCAGAGCCAACTTCGACAGCAATGAGCAGTTCTTC.

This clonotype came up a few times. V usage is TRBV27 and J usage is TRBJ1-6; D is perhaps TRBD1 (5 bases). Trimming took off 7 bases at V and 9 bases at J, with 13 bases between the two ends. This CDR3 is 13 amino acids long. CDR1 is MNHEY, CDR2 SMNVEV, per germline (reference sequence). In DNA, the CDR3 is TGTGCCAGCACCGGGGCAGAGTTTTCACCCCTCCACTTT. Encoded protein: CASTGAEFSPLHF.

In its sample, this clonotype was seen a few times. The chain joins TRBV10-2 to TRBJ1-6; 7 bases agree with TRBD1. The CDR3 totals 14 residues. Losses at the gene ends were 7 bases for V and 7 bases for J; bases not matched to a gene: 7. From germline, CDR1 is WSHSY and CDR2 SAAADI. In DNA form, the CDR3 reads TGCGCCAGCACCCAAGGGACAGAAAATTCACCCCTCCACTTT. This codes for CASTQGTENSPLHF.